The next 32 T cell receptor beta chains were all read from a single sample in a study of cytomegalovirus exposure and HLA in healthy donors. Vbeta (60) and Jbeta (13) primers were used in the PCR. TCRdb's table, derived via immunoSEQ multiplex PCR, lists solely in-frame clones and lacks some. The repertoire has under 200,000 clones, about 78% of them found once; the top ten carry 2% to 2.5%. Sequencing used PBMCs. These receptors were collected from a man aged 60-69 years in good health and CMV-seronegative.

The chain recombines TRBV9 with TRBJ2-1; D unresolved. The V end lost 4 bases, the J end lost 9 bases, and 11 bases lay between the germline ends. There are 12 residues in the CDR3. Germline CDR1 is SGDLS and CDR2 is YYNGEE. As DNA, the CDR3 is TGTGCCAGCAGCCCCAATCCAGGTGAGCAGTTCTTC. Its protein product is CASSPNPGEQFF.

V is TRBV2 and J is TRBJ1-1, with 8 bases identical to TRBD1. The CDR3 sequence is 15 residues long. With V trimmed by 6 bases and J by 3 bases, 9 bases remained unmatched. Germline V gene data show CDR1 as SNHLY and CDR2 as FYNNEI. The DNA for the CDR3 is TGTGCCAGCAGCGAGCGGACAGGGCTCGACACTGAAGCTTTCTTT. Protein product: CASSERTGLDTEAFF.

The chain links TRBV4-2 to TRBJ1-1; TRBD1 matches 8 bases. Germline CDR1 reads LGHNA; CDR2 reads YNFKEQ. With V trimmed by 3 bases and J by 0 bases, 3 bases remained unmatched. This CDR3 has 15 residues. CDR3 DNA sequence: TGTGCCAGCAGCCACGCGACAGGGGTGAACACTGAAGCTTTCTTT. This gives the protein CASSHATGVNTEAFF.

This clone was seen only once. The chain carries TRBV30 and TRBJ2-3; 8 nucleotides line up with TRBD2. This CDR3 is built from 14 residues. The trim removed 0 bases at V and 1 base at J, leaving 0 bases unmatched. Germline V lookup: CDR1 GTSNPN, CDR2 SVGIG (reference sequence). The CDR3 nucleotides are TGTGCCTGGAGTGTAGCGGGAGGCACAGATACGCAGTATTTT. Its protein is CAWSVAGGTDTQYF.

The V and J genes are TRBV5-1 and TRBJ2-7; 7 nucleotides match TRBD1. Germline CDR1 reads SGHRS; CDR2 reads YFSETQ. This CDR3 is built from 14 residues. Trimming cost V 0 bases and J 4 bases; bases outside gene matches: 4. This CDR3 is CASSLVGTAYEQYF. In DNA form, the CDR3 reads TGCGCCAGCAGCTTGGTGGGGACAGCTTACGAGCAGTACTTC.

The gene calls are TRBV7-9 and TRBJ1-1; D is ambiguous. The CDR3 runs to 13 residues. Germline lookup yields CDR1 SEHNR and CDR2 FQNEAQ (reference sequence). Trimming removed 1 base at V and 4 bases at J, with 7 bases between. The CDR3 loop is CASSLDEGTEAFF. The DNA for the CDR3 is TGTGCCAGCAGCTTAGACGAGGGCACTGAAGCTTTCTTT.

This chain connects TRBV5-4 to TRBJ2-2; D possibly matches TRBD1 or TRBD2 (5 bases each). Trimming shortened V by 4 bases and J by 4 bases, and 11 bases separated the two germline ends. Germline assignment: CDR1 SGHNT and CDR2 YYREEE (reference sequence). The CDR3 has 14 residues. The CDR3 loop is CASSLGRSTGELFF. Written as DNA, the CDR3 is TGTGCCAGCAGCCTGGGACGGAGCACCGGGGAGCTGTTTTTT.

CDR3 DNA sequence: TGTGCCAGCAGCTCCGGGACAGGGGATGGACAGCCCCAGCATTTT. Its translation: CASSSGTGDGQPQHF. The genes are TRBV5-5 and TRBJ1-5, with 10 bases lining up with TRBD1. The CDR3 runs to 15 residues. V lost 3 bases to trimming and J lost 7 bases; unmatched junction nucleotides: 7. CDR1 and CDR2 (germline): SGHKS, YYEKEE (reference sequence).

The chain carries TRBV29-1 and TRBJ1-1; 9 nucleotides line up with TRBD1. The germline gives CDR1 SQVTM, CDR2 ANQGSEA. This CDR3 has 16 amino acids. V shed 7 bases and J 1 base; nucleotides not matched to a gene: 13. In nucleotides, the CDR3 is TGCAGCGCCGGGACCGGGACAGGGATCGGGAACACTGAAGCTTTCTTT. This sequence encodes CSAGTGTGIGNTEAFF.

The chain links TRBV5-1 to TRBJ2-1; D call uncertain. The germline gives CDR1 SGHRS, CDR2 YFSETQ. The V end lost 3 bases, the J end lost 5 bases, and 12 bases lay between the germline ends. The CDR3 has 14 residues. The CDR3 loop is CASSSDDLNNEQFF. The CDR3 DNA follows: TGCGCCAGCAGCTCGGATGACTTGAACAATGAGCAGTTCTTC. Variable domain in full (rest from reference TRBV5-1 and TRBJ2-1): KAGVTQTPRYLIKTRGQQVTLSCSPISGHRSVSWYQQTPGQGLQFLFEYFSETQRNKGNFPGRFSGRQFSNSRSEMNVSTLELGDSALYLCASSSDDLNNEQFFGPGTRLTVL.

The sample holds a few counts of this clone. This rearrangement joins TRBV2 to TRBJ1-2; TRBD1 agrees at 8 bases. The junction had 14 bases not matched to a gene; V was cut back by 7 bases and J by 7 bases. This CDR3 is built from 15 residues. Germline V lookup: CDR1 SNHLY, CDR2 FYNNEI. The CDR3 sequence: CASTGTGGLPGGYTF. CDR3 sequence (DNA): TGTGCCAGCACCGGGACAGGAGGTCTTCCGGGTGGCTACACCTTC.

There are a few counts of this clone. DNA of the CDR3: TGTGCCAGTAGTCCCACGGGGAAGAGGGACATTCAGTACTTC. Its protein product is CASSPTGKRDIQYF. The rearrangement uses TRBV19 and TRBJ2-4; D might be TRBD2 (5 bases). Germline lookup yields CDR1 LNHDA and CDR2 SQIVND (reference sequence). V lost 5 bases and J lost 8, with 16 bases in between. The CDR3 length is 14 residues. Variable domain in full (rest from reference TRBV19 and TRBJ2-4): DGGITQSPKYLFRKEGQNVTLSCEQNLNHDAMYWYRQDPGQGLRLIYYSQIVNDFQKGDIAEGYSVSREKKESFPLTVTSAQKNPTAFYLCASSPTGKRDIQYFGAGTRLSVL.

J is TRBJ2-1 and V is TRBV5-1; no firm D call. The germline V gene has CDR1 SGHRS and CDR2 YFSETQ. The germline V and J ends were trimmed by 2 bases and 4 bases, with 16 bases remaining between them. The CDR3 is 16 residues long. The CDR3 region is CASSFGVGRWYNEQFF. The CDR3, as DNA: TGCGCCAGCAGCTTCGGCGTGGGCAGGTGGTACAATGAGCAGTTCTTC.

The chain uses TRBV4-1 and TRBJ2-4; 10 bases line up with TRBD2. CDR1 and CDR2 (germline): MGHRA, YSYEKL. Losses at the gene ends were 0 bases for V and 4 bases for J; bases not matched to a gene: 12. This CDR3 has 19 residues. The CDR3 here is CASSQELGIAGGIKNIQYF. CDR3 bases: TGCGCCAGCAGCCAAGAATTGGGGATAGCGGGAGGAATTAAAAACATTCAGTACTTC.

The sample holds one count of this clone. This chain links TRBV5-1 with TRBJ2-1; 7 bases map to TRBD1. The CDR3 sequence is 16 residues long. Germline loops: CDR1 SGHRS, CDR2 YFSETQ. The ends lost 4 bases at V and 8 bases at J; junction bases unmatched: 15. The CDR3 reads CASSVTGAAGIDEQFF. The CDR3 nucleotides read TGCGCCAGCAGCGTAACAGGGGCCGCAGGGATCGATGAGCAGTTCTTC. The whole variable domain, filled in from reference TRBV5-1 and TRBJ2-1, reads KAGVTQTPRYLIKTRGQQVTLSCSPISGHRSVSWYQQTPGQGLQFLFEYFSETQRNKGNFPGRFSGRQFSNSRSEMNVSTLELGDSALYLCASSVTGAAGIDEQFFGPGTRLTVL.

This chain links TRBV6-4 with TRBJ2-2, with TRBD1 identical over 7 bases. Germline CDR1 and CDR2: MRHNA and SNTAGT. V lost 4 bases, J lost 3 bases, and 5 bases stayed unmatched. The CDR3 sequence is 15 residues long. The CDR3 nucleotides are TGTGCCAGCAGTGCAACAGGGGCACACACCGGGGAGCTGTTTTTT. Translating it yields CASSATGAHTGELFF.

The V gene is TRBV6-1, the J gene TRBJ2-1, with a tentative D call TRBD1 (7 bases). The CDR3 has 16 residues. Trimming took off 4 bases at V and 1 base at J, with 14 bases between the two ends. The germline CDR1 and CDR2 sequences are MNHNS and SASEGT. This CDR3 is CASSASSGGSYNEQFF. The DNA for the CDR3 is TGTGCCAGCAGTGCCAGCTCAGGGGGGTCCTACAATGAGCAGTTCTTC.

The V gene is TRBV5-1, the J gene TRBJ2-3, with a weak D call TRBD2 (7 bases). The germline V and J ends were trimmed by 0 bases and 0 bases, with 8 bases remaining between them. Germline CDR1 is SGHRS and CDR2 is YFSETQ. The CDR3 runs to 15 residues. In nucleotides, the CDR3 is TGCGCCAGCAGCTTGGGCGGGGGCAGCACAGATACGCAGTATTTT. Its translation: CASSLGGGSTDTQYF. Full variable domain (rest looked up from reference TRBV5-1 and TRBJ2-3): KAGVTQTPRYLIKTRGQQVTLSCSPISGHRSVSWYQQTPGQGLQFLFEYFSETQRNKGNFPGRFSGRQFSNSRSEMNVSTLELGDSALYLCASSLGGGSTDTQYFGPGTRLTVL.

With regard to this clone: One end of the junction fails to match germline, which may point to a read error. This chain links TRBV6-5 with TRBJ1-1, with a weak D call TRBD1 (5 bases). CDR1 is MNHEY, CDR2 SVGAGI, per germline. This CDR3 comprises 13 residues. The CDR3 DNA reads TGTGCCAGCAGTTATGATGTGGACACTGAAGCCTTCTTT. As protein: CASSYDVDTEAFF.

In DNA, the CDR3 is TGTGCCTGGAGTAAGAGTGTCGGCAATCAGCCCCAGCATTTT. Amino acid sequence: CAWSKSVGNQPQHF. The V gene is TRBV30, the J gene TRBJ1-5; no clear D gene. V was clipped by 2 bases and J by 2 bases, with 10 bases between them. The CDR3 covers 14 residues. The germline V gene encodes CDR1 GTSNPN and CDR2 SVGIG (reference sequence).

The V gene is TRBV7-9, the J gene TRBJ1-3; D is ambiguous. This CDR3 has 13 amino acids. The V gene's germline CDR1 is SEHNR and CDR2 FQNEAQ (reference sequence). The V end was cut by 4 bases, the J end by 4 bases, with 8 bases between. CDR3 in amino acids: CASSSRRGNTIYF. The CDR3 bases are TGTGCCAGCAGCTCCAGGAGGGGAAACACCATATATTTT.

Of note for this clone: One end of the junction does not line up with germline, which may come from a read error. The rearrangement joins TRBV19 to TRBJ1-6, with 7 bases lining up with TRBD1. The CDR3 spans 14 residues. Germline V lookup: CDR1 LNHDA, CDR2 SQIVND (reference sequence). CDR3 amino acids: CASSEGARNSPLNF. CDR3 DNA sequence: TGTGCCAGTAGCGAGGGGGCTCGAAATTCACCCCTCAACTTT.

The chain couples TRBV19 to TRBJ2-1, with TRBD2 matching 8 bases. Per germline, CDR1 LNHDA and CDR2 SQIVND (reference sequence). The V and J ends lost 3 bases and 5 bases, in that order; junction bases with no gene match: 0. The CDR3 has 13 amino acids. CDR3 loop: CASSMRGDNEQFF. CDR3 in DNA: TGTGCCAGTAGTATGCGGGGGGACAATGAGCAGTTCTTC.

This chain joins TRBV10-3 and TRBJ2-1; 11 bases fit TRBD2. V gave up 2 bases and J gave up 5 bases; unmatched junction bases: 2. Germline lookup yields CDR1 ENHRY and CDR2 SYGVKD. The CDR3 length is 15 residues. DNA of the CDR3: TGTGCCATCAGTGAGGGACTAGCGGGCGACAATGAGCAGTTCTTC. Its protein product is CAISEGLAGDNEQFF.

The CDR3 DNA sequence: TGCAGCGTTTCGGCGGGACGCCACGGCACAGATACGCAGTATTTT. Amino acids: CSVSAGRHGTDTQYF. This chain connects TRBV29-1 to TRBJ2-3; D perhaps matches TRBD2 (6 bases). Trimming cost V 5 bases and J 1 base, with 16 bases left between them. Germline CDR1 and CDR2: SQVTM and ANQGSEA. The CDR3 runs 15 residues.

V usage is TRBV9 and J usage is TRBJ2-3; no reliable D call. Germline V CDR1 and CDR2: SGDLS, YYNGEE. The CDR3 totals 17 residues. Trimming shortened V by 1 base and J by 0 bases, and 15 bases separated the two germline ends. The CDR3: CASSVSHRVFSTDTQYF. Written as DNA, the CDR3 is TGTGCCAGCAGCGTATCACACCGGGTTTTTAGCACAGATACGCAGTATTTT.

The V call is TRBV9, the J call TRBJ2-5; 7 bases line up with TRBD1. The J call is uncertain, as TRBJ2-7 better fits the DNA end. CDR3 size: 14 residues. The germline CDR1 and CDR2 sequences are SGDLS and YYNGEE. The CDR3 nucleotides are TGTGCCAGCAGCCCAGGGGGACAGTCCTACGAGCAGTACTTC. Its translation: CASSPGGQSYEQYF.

This chain links TRBV5-1 with TRBJ2-2; 9 bases align to TRBD1. The CDR3 consists of 15 residues. V lost 7 bases, J lost 7 bases, and 11 bases stayed unmatched. Germline CDR1 SGHRS, CDR2 YFSETQ. The CDR3 sequence is CASGTGFSSDGELFF. CDR3 bases: TGCGCCAGCGGGACAGGGTTTTCGTCTGACGGGGAGCTGTTTTTT.

This clone occurred a few times. The V call is TRBV6-1, the J call TRBJ1-6; D not resolved. From germline, CDR1 is MNHNS and CDR2 SASEGT. V shed 4 bases and J shed 7 bases, with 8 bases lying between them. The CDR3 extends over 13 amino acids. CDR3 nucleotides: TGTGCCAGCAGTGGACAACCAAATTCACCCCTCCACTTT. Its protein is CASSGQPNSPLHF.

This clone was seen only once. Other nucleotide sequences in the sample specify the same CDR3. The chain employs TRBV5-1 and TRBJ2-3; TRBD2 matches at 7 bases. Germline CDR1 SGHRS, CDR2 YFSETQ. V trimming: 0 bases; J trimming: 1 base; junction bases outside the gene matches: 2. CDR3 length: 15 amino acids. The CDR3 loop reads CASSLEGGGTDTQYF. The DNA for the CDR3 is TGCGCCAGCAGCTTGGAGGGAGGGGGCACAGATACGCAGTATTTT.

The chain joins TRBV30 to TRBJ2-7; possibly TRBD2 for D (6 bases). The V gene's germline CDR1 is GTSNPN and CDR2 SVGIG (reference sequence). The ends were cut back, 0 bases at V and 3 bases at J, with 12 bases in the middle. This CDR3 is built from 14 residues. CDR3 nucleotide sequence: TGTGCCTGGAGTGTTGGAACGGGGGACTACGAGCAGTACTTC. Translating gives CAWSVGTGDYEQYF.

This chain uses TRBV11-2 with TRBJ1-1; TRBD1 agrees at 7 bases. In germline, CDR1 is SGHAT, CDR2 FQNNGV. Trimming removed 3 bases from V and 5 bases from J; junction bases left unmatched: 6. This CDR3 is built from 14 residues. DNA for the CDR3: TGTGCCAGCAGCTTCGACAGGGTTGGGACTGAAGCTTTCTTT. Amino acid sequence: CASSFDRVGTEAFF.